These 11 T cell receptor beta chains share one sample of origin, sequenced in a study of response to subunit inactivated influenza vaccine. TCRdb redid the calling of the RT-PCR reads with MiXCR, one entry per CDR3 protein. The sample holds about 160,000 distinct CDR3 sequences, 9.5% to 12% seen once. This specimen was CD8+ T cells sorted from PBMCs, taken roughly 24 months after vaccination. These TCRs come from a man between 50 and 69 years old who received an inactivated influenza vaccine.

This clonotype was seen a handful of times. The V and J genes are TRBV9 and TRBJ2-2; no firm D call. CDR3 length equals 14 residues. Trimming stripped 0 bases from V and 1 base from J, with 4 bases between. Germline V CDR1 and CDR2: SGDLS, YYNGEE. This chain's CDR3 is CASSVGQNTGELFF. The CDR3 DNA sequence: TGTGCCAGCAGCGTAGGTCAGAACACCGGGGAGCTGTTTTTT.

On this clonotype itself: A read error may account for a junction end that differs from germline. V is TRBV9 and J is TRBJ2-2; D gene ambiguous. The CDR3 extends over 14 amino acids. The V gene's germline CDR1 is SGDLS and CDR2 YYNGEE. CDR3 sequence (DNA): TGTGCCACCAGCCCTCCAGCGAACACCGGGGAGCTGTTTTTT. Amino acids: CATSPPANTGELFF. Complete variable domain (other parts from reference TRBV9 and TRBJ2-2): DSGVTQTPKHLITATGQRVTLRCSPRSGDLSVYWYQQSLDQGLQFLIQYYNGEERAKGNILERFSAQQFPDLHSELNLSSLELGDSALYFCATSPPANTGELFFGEGSRLTVL.

The CDR3 here is CASSLLAAPGTDTQYF. The CDR3 DNA sequence: TGTGCCAGCAGTTTACTAGCGGCCCCAGGCACAGATACGCAGTATTTT. This chain links TRBV27 with TRBJ2-3; 7 nucleotides line up with TRBD2. The CDR3 runs 16 residues. Trimming took 2 bases from V and 1 from J; bases not matched to a gene: 6. The germline gives CDR1 MNHEY, CDR2 SMNVEV (reference sequence).

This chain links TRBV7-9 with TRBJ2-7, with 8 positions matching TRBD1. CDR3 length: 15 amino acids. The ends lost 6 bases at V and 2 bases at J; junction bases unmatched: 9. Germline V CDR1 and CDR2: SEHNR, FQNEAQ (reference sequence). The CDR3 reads CASSGGQGVPYEQYF. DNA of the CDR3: TGTGCCAGCAGTGGCGGACAGGGAGTCCCCTACGAGCAGTACTTC. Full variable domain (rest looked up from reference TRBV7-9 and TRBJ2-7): DTGVSQNPRHKITKRGQNVTFRCDPISEHNRLYWYRQTLGQGPEFLTYFQNEAQLEKSRLLSDRFSAERPKGSFSTLEIQRTEQGDSAMYLCASSGGQGVPYEQYFGPGTRLTVT.

For the CDR3, the DNA is TGTGCCAGCACCGGGACTAGCGGACTCCCCGACTACAATGAGCAGTTCTTC. Translation gives CASTGTSGLPDYNEQFF. The genes are TRBV12-3 or TRBV12-4 and TRBJ2-1; 11 nucleotides agree with TRBD2. The length of the CDR3 is 17 residues. J lost 3 bases, V lost 7 bases, and 11 bases had no gene match.

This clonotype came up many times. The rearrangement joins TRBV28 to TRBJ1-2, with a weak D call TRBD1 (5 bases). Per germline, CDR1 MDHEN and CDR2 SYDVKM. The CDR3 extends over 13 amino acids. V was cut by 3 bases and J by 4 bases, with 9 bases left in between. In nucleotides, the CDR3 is TGTGCCAGCAGTTTTTCAGGGTCCTATGGCTACACCTTC. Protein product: CASSFSGSYGYTF.

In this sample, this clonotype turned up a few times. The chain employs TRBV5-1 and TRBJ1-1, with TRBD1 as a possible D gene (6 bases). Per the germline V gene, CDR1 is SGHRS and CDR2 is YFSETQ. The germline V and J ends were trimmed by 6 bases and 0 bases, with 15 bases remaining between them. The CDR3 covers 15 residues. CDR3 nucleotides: TGCGCCAGCATGCAAACAGGGTTCATGAACACTGAAGCTTTCTTT. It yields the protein CASMQTGFMNTEAFF.

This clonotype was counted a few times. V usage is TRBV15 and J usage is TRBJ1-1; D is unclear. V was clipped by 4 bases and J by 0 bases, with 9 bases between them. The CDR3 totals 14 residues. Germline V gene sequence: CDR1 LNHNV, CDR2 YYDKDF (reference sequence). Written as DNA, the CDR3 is TGTGCCACCAGCAACAGAGCCCTGAACACTGAAGCTTTCTTT. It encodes CATSNRALNTEAFF.

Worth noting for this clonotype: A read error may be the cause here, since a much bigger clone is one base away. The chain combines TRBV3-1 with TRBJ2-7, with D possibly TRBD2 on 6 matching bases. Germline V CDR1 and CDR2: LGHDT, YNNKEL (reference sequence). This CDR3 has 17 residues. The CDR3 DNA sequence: TGTGCCTGCAGCCAAGATCTGGCGGGATCCCTCTCCTACGAGCAGTACTTC. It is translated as CACSQDLAGSLSYEQYF.

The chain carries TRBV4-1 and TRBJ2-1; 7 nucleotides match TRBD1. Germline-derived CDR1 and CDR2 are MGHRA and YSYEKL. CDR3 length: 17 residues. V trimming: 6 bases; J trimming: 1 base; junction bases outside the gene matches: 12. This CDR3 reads CASSYKQGMASYNEQFF. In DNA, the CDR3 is TGCGCCAGCAGTTATAAACAGGGGATGGCGTCCTACAATGAGCAGTTCTTC.

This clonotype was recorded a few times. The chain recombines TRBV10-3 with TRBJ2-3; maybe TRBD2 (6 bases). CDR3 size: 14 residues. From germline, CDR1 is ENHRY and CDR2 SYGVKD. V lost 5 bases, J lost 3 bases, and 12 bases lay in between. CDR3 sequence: CAISSPSETDTQYF. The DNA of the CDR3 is TGTGCCATCAGTAGTCCTAGCGAGACAGATACGCAGTATTTT.